This T cell receptor beta chain was retrieved from a study of cytomegalovirus exposure and HLA in healthy donors. Findings and caveats of the study: It emerged from a later analysis that several of the most significant clusters appeared to be linked to common viral pathogens. Previously analyzed data showed that most TCR beta V segments were productive at a frequency of about 87% or about 30%. Rare TCR sequences dominated, though some public TCRs recurred in many donors. Diagnosis of cytomegalovirus status made by the classifier reportedly showed high specificity and sensitivity.

The CDR3 consists of 14 residues. Trimming left V 6 bases short and J 6 bases short, with 17 bases between. Per the germline V gene, CDR1 is GTSNPN and CDR2 is SVGIG (reference sequence). As concerns this clone: Its specificity is not known.

PCR was performed using 60 Vbeta and 13 Jbeta primers. Repertoires were generated with immunoSEQ multiplex PCR, while TCRdb's copy carries only in-frame clones and drops some. The data show 110,000 to 150,000 clones, 65% to 85% seen once. Sequencing input: PBMCs. V and J are TRBV30 and TRBJ2-2; a weak D match, TRBD1 (5 bases). The receptor was derived from a man in his thirties or forties in good health and CMV-seronegative. The CDR3 DNA is TGTGCCTGTGCAGGGAACGGGTTGGCCGGGGAGCTGTTTTTT. Amino acid sequence: CACAGNGLAGELFF.